This T cell receptor (beta chain) comes out of a study of T cells in Graves' hyperthyroidism and ophthalmopathy. Graves' hyperthyroidism was deemed stable given no ophthalmopathy progression within 18 months. Patients aged 18 to 65 had newly diagnosed hyperthyroidism that had lasted under 2 months. PBMCs came from less than 11 ml fresh peripheral blood. TCR beta CDR3 regions were amplified from RNA transcripts. TCR CDR3 regions were first amplified by RT-PCR with HTBI primers. TCRdb analysed the multiplex PCR reads with MiXCR anew, one entry per CDR3 protein. The data contain about 290,000 distinct CDR3 sequences, approximately 14% of them seen just once; the ten biggest clones take up 7% to 9.5%. Germline V lookup: CDR1 MNHNS, CDR2 SASEGT. The CDR3 is made up of 14 amino acids. The germline V and J ends were trimmed by 8 bases and 1 base, with 12 bases remaining between them. In this sample, this clonotype turned up many times.

This clonotype originated in a woman in her thirties or forties with Graves' hyperthyroidism. Sequencing input: blood. The chain recombines TRBV6-1 with TRBJ2-1, with TRBD2 as a possible D gene (6 bases). In DNA, the CDR3 is TGTGCCAGCGGGACCGCGGGGTCCTACAATGAGCAGTTCTTC. This codes for CASGTAGSYNEQFF.